This T cell receptor (beta chain) originates from a study of T-cell memory formation after mild COVID-19. Study-wide findings and caveats: CD4/CD8 balance characterized clones contracting day 15 to 85, and CD4+ skew characterized later expanders.

The CDR3 has 15 residues. V lost 5 bases to trimming and J lost 4 bases; unmatched junction nucleotides: 8. CDR1 is MNHEY and CDR2 is SVGAGI in the germline V gene. A single record per CDR3 protein comes from TCRdb applying MiXCR to the 5' RACE reads. The sample includes fewer than 140,000 distinct CDR3 sequences, about 18% of them seen just once. About this clonotype: The antigen is unknown.

The chain uses TRBV6-5 and TRBJ2-3, with TRBD2 matching 8 bases. Sequenced sample: PBMCs or a T cell subset sorted from them (not recorded which). This clonotype originated in an adult woman who had mild COVID-19 (a few samples of this study predate the infection). Cell type and time point are not known. The CDR3 region has the DNA TGTGCCAGCAGTAGAGAGACTAGCGTTTCAGATACGCAGTATTTT. Its translation: CASSRETSVSDTQYF.